The 31 T cell receptor beta chains below come from one sample, sequenced in a study of tumor-infiltrating lymphocytes in primary liver carcinoma. Without any cell sorting, roughly 18-34 mg of bulk tissue yielded co-extracted RNA and DNA. From 500 ng of total RNA, TCR beta-specific cDNA was reverse-transcribed using a constant-region primer. Libraries for TCR beta were built through three nested multiplex PCR rounds, which together made up a slightly modified ARM-PCR procedure. Primers for the first two PCR rounds were TRBV1-TRBV30 forward primers and a C-beta reverse primer (roughly 10 cycles per round). Using its own MiXCR run on the multiplex PCR reads, TCRdb lists one record per CDR3 protein. The sample has 100,000 or so distinct CDR3 sequences, about 70% seen once. Material for sequencing was liver tumor tissue from sampling region 2. Subset of the sample: tumor region T2, inferior pole. Receptor source: a woman in her sixties or seventies with primary liver carcinoma and hepatitis B virus infection.

V and J are TRBV10-3 and TRBJ2-7, with 9 bases identical to TRBD1. The CDR3 consists of 12 residues. The germline CDR1 and CDR2 sequences are ENHRY and SYGVKD. V lost 8 bases, J lost 6 bases, and 5 bases stayed unmatched. CDR3 DNA: TGTGCCATCGGCACAGGGGGCGGCGAGCAGTACTTC. Translation: CAIGTGGGEQYF.

Concerning this clonotype: A read error may produce the germline difference seen at one junction end. This CDR3 is CASNLLAGGPGDEQFF. The CDR3, as DNA: TGTGCCAGCAACTTACTAGCGGGAGGGCCGGGGGATGAGCAGTTCTTC. J is TRBJ2-1 and V is TRBV11-3; TRBD2 agrees at 13 bases. The CDR3 sequence is 16 residues long. Germline V CDR1 and CDR2: SGHNT, YENEEA.

This clonotype was detected once. A much more abundant neighbour one base away suggests this may be a read error. The J gene is TRBJ2-5, the V gene TRBV5-1; TRBD1 might be the D (6 bases). There are 17 residues in the CDR3. Per germline, CDR1 SGHRS and CDR2 YFSETQ. DNA for the CDR3: TGCCCCAGCAGCTCCCCGTCGCCCCGGGACACCCAAGAGACCCAGTACTTC. It codes for CPSSSPSPRDTQETQYF.

On this clonotype: A much larger clonotype is one base distant, so this may be a read error. This chain links TRBV30 with TRBJ2-3; possibly TRBD2 for D (6 bases). V was clipped by 4 bases and J by 8 bases, with 16 bases between them. The CDR3 length is 13 residues. Germline CDR1 reads GTSNPN; CDR2 reads SVGIG (reference sequence). CDR3 nucleotide sequence: TGTGCCTGGAATAGGCGGGGCCCAGGTACGCAGTATTTT. Encoded protein: CAWNRRGPGTQYF.

As for this clonotype: A clone one base away is much larger, so this may be a read error. The chain combines TRBV28 with TRBJ2-1; D is ambiguous. From germline, CDR1 is MDHEN and CDR2 SYDVKM. This CDR3 spans 11 amino acids. V was pared by 7 bases and J by 10 bases, with 11 bases between. CDR3 loop: CASNLLFEQFF. DNA for the CDR3: TGTGCCAGCAATTTGCTGTTCGAGCAGTTCTTC.

The rearrangement links TRBV28 to TRBJ2-4; D is ambiguous. Between the trimmed V and J ends, which lost 3 bases and 11 bases, there was a span of 14 bases. The length of the CDR3 is 13 residues. Germline CDR1 and CDR2: MDHEN and SYDVKM. CDR3 sequence reads: CASSFRALPLQYF. The DNA of the CDR3 is TGTGCCAGCAGTTTCCGAGCACTCCCACTTCAGTACTTC.

In this sample, this clonotype turned up a few times. The chain combines TRBV7-3 with TRBJ2-1, with 9 bases aligning to TRBD2. CDR1 and CDR2 from the germline V gene are SGHTA and FQGTGA. V was pared by 2 bases and J by 0 bases, with 5 bases of the junction left unmatched. The CDR3 is 17 residues long. The CDR3 protein is CASSLGLAGISYNEQFF. Here the CDR3 DNA reads TGTGCCAGCAGCTTAGGGCTAGCGGGAATCTCCTACAATGAGCAGTTCTTC. The full variable domain, completed using reference TRBV7-3 and TRBJ2-1, is GAGVSQTPSNKVTEKGKYVELRCDPISGHTALYWYRQSLGQGPEFLIYFQGTGAADDSGLPNDRFFAVRPEGSVSTLKIQRTERGDSAVYLCASSLGLAGISYNEQFFGPGTRLTVL.

As to this clonotype: This may stem from a read error, because a much larger clone lies one nucleotide away. Because it lacks the conserved phenylalanine or tryptophan at the end, this CDR3 is likely a read error. CDR3 residues: CASSSPAGIGGNTIYY. CDR3 DNA sequence: TGTGCCAGCAGTTCCCCCGCGGGTATCGGAGGAAACACCATATATTAT. The chain uses TRBV28 and TRBJ1-3; unclear D gene. This CDR3 region has 16 residues. V shed 4 bases and J shed 4 bases, with 17 bases lying between them. CDR1 and CDR2 (germline): MDHEN, SYDVKM.

V and J are TRBV10-3 and TRBJ1-6; possible D gene TRBD1, 5 bases. CDR1 and CDR2 (germline): ENHRY, SYGVKD. The CDR3 sequence is 15 residues long. The CDR3 DNA sequence: TGTGCTACCAGTGAGAGTGGGACCGATAATTCACCCCTCCACTTT. Protein product: CATSESGTDNSPLHF.

Points on this clonotype: An end of the junction differs from the germline gene, which may be a read error. The rearrangement links TRBV11-2 to TRBJ2-3, with TRBD1 matching over 8 bases. From germline, CDR1 is SGHAT and CDR2 FQNNGV. This CDR3 contains 14 residues. Here the CDR3 reads CASSRQGAGDTQCF. CDR3 coding DNA: TGTGCCAGCAGCAGGCAGGGGGCAGGCGATACGCAGTGTTTT.

About this clonotype: This may be a read error, as it is one base from a much larger clone. The genes are TRBV28 and TRBJ2-1; perhaps TRBD2 as D (5 bases). The germline V and J ends were trimmed by 2 bases and 6 bases, with 17 bases remaining between them. Per germline, CDR1 MDHEN and CDR2 SYDVKM. The length of the CDR3 is 16 residues. CDR3 in DNA: TGTGCCAGCAGTTTAGTTGGGTCAGAGGGTTTCAATGAGCAGTTCTTC. This gives the protein CASSLVGSEGFNEQFF.

For this clonotype: Since a much larger clone is just one base distant, this may be a read error. The rearrangement joins TRBV7-6 to TRBJ1-1; the match to TRBD1 covers 8 bases. The junction had 6 bases not matched to a gene; V was cut back by 8 bases and J by 1 base. In germline, CDR1 is SGHVS, CDR2 FNYEAQ. The CDR3 is 14 amino acids. The CDR3 here is CASCRGQGNTEAFF. The CDR3 DNA reads as TGTGCCAGCTGCAGAGGACAGGGGAACACTGAAGCTTTCTTT. Full variable domain (outside the CDR3, taken from reference TRBV7-6 and TRBJ1-1): GAGVSQSPRYKVTKRGQDVALRCDPISGHVSLYWYRQALGQGPEFLTYFNYEAQQDKSGLPNDRFSAERPEGSISTLTIQRTEQRDSAMYRCASCRGQGNTEAFFGQGTRLTVV.

On this clonotype itself: One end of the junction does not line up with germline, which may come from a read error. V is TRBV5-1 and J is TRBJ2-2; 8 bases are shared with TRBD1. The CDR3 covers 15 residues. CDR1 SGHRS and CDR2 YFSETQ come from the germline V gene. Here the CDR3 reads CACSWGTGNTGELFF. CDR3 bases: TGCGCCTGCAGCTGGGGGACAGGGAACACCGGGGAGCTGTTTTTT.

Concerning this clonotype: This clone may be a read error of a much larger clone one base away. The chain employs TRBV6-4 and TRBJ2-1; 8 bases fit TRBD2. The CDR3 runs to 16 residues. Germline V gene lookup returns CDR1 MRHNA and CDR2 SNTAGT. Losses at the gene ends were 2 bases for V and 0 bases for J; bases not matched to a gene: 3. The CDR3 reads CASSDREGGSYNEQFF. The CDR3, as DNA: TGTGCCAGCAGTGACCGGGAGGGTGGCTCCTACAATGAGCAGTTCTTC.

V and J are TRBV11-2 and TRBJ2-5; maybe TRBD2 (5 bases). The CDR3 sequence is 16 residues long. V was pared by 2 bases and J by 0 bases, with 13 bases between. Per the germline V gene, CDR1 is SGHAT and CDR2 is FQNNGV. The CDR3 bases are TGTGCCAGCAGCTTATGGCTAGCAGTGTACCAAGAGACCCAGTACTTC. As protein: CASSLWLAVYQETQYF.

To note about this clonotype: Possible read error: a much larger clone is one base away. The chain recombines TRBV10-3 with TRBJ1-1, with TRBD1 matching 8 bases. The CDR3 runs 12 residues. The junction had 4 bases not matched to a gene; V was cut back by 8 bases and J by 5 bases. CDR1 ENHRY and CDR2 SYGVKD come from the germline V gene. The CDR3 sequence is CAIQGANTEAFF. CDR3 sequence (DNA): TGTGCCATCCAGGGGGCTAATACTGAAGCTTTCTTT.

By share, this clonotype counts as medium-sized (0.01 to 0.1%). This chain connects TRBV11-2 to TRBJ2-7; D remains unclear. CDR1 is SGHAT, CDR2 FQNNGV, per germline. V was shortened by 5 bases and J by 7 bases, with 6 bases between the two germline ends. The CDR3 is 10 amino acids. This CDR3 reads CASSLGEQYF. Written as DNA, the CDR3 is TGTGCCAGCAGCCTGGGAGAGCAGTACTTC.

As regards this clonotype: This sequence may be a read error, since a much larger clone differs from it by one base. The chain recombines TRBV6-6 with TRBJ2-7; TRBD2 might be the D (5 bases). The CDR3 contains 15 residues. V was pared by 7 bases and J by 4 bases, with 20 bases between. The germline CDR1 and CDR2 sequences are MNHNY and SVGAGI (reference sequence). CDR3 protein: CASTPFGIPFYEQYF. As DNA, the CDR3 is TGTGCCAGCACTCCATTCGGGATTCCCTTTTACGAGCAGTACTTC.

This chain connects TRBV5-5 to TRBJ2-1, with 8 bases that match TRBD2. Germline trimming cut 7 bases from V and 8 bases from J; bases unmatched to any gene: 11. CDR1 is SGHKS, CDR2 YYEKEE, per germline (reference sequence). This CDR3 is built from 14 residues. CDR3 bases: TGTGCCAGCGGACGGACCGGGAGGGATGATGAGCAGTTCTTC. Encoded protein: CASGRTGRDDEQFF.

Concerning this clonotype itself: A much larger clonotype is one base distant, so this may be a read error. The rearrangement links TRBV4-1 to TRBJ1-2; D may be TRBD1 (6 bases). Germline V gene lookup returns CDR1 MGHRA and CDR2 YSYEKL. This CDR3 is 13 amino acids long. The CDR3 DNA sequence: TGCGCCAACAGCCGGGGGGCCCACTATGGCTACACCTTC. Its protein is CANSRGAHYGYTF.

A note on this clonotype: Mismatch with germline at one junction end may stem from a read error. The V call is TRBV6-1, the J call TRBJ2-5, with 9 bases identical to TRBD2. CDR1 is MNHNS and CDR2 is SASEGT in the germline V gene. The CDR3 spans 14 residues. CDR3 amino acids: CTSNEGGRGVTKYF. The CDR3 DNA sequence: TGTACCAGCAACGAGGGCGGGAGGGGAGTGACCAAGTACTTC.

This clonotype occurred once. This may come from a read error, since a much larger clone is one base off. The J gene is TRBJ2-1, the V gene TRBV28, with 11 bases that match TRBD2. The germline gives CDR1 MDHEN, CDR2 SYDVKM. CDR3 size: 16 residues. CDR3 in DNA: TGTGCCAGCAGTTTCTTGACTAGCGGGAACTACAATGAGAAGTTCTTC. This translates into CASSFLTSGNYNEKFF.

A remark on this clonotype: One end of the junction is discordant with germline, which a read error may explain. V and J are TRBV12-3 or TRBV12-4 and TRBJ2-5; 8 nucleotides match TRBD2. This CDR3 is 14 amino acids long. Here the CDR3 reads CASSRREGRGPQYF. The DNA for the CDR3 is TGCGCTAGCAGTCGACGGGAGGGCCGGGGACCCCAGTACTTC.

As to this clonotype: A read error is likely, as this CDR3 ends without the conserved phenylalanine or tryptophan. The rearrangement joins TRBV6-6 to TRBJ2-7, with 8 bases lining up with TRBD1. CDR3 length: 14 amino acids. Germline assignment: CDR1 MNHNY and CDR2 SVGAGI (reference sequence). The CDR3 bases are TGTGCCAGCAGTTACGGACAGGGAACCTACGAACAGTACTGC. Its protein is CASSYGQGTYEQYC.

About this clonotype itself: One junction end does not reproduce the germline sequence, and a read error may be involved. CDR3 sequence: CVSGPRTGGSYNEQFF. The CDR3 region has the DNA TGTGTCAGCGGACCCAGGACAGGGGGATCCTACAATGAGCAGTTCTTC. This chain uses TRBV5-4 with TRBJ2-1; 10 bases line up with TRBD1. Looked up from germline, CDR1 is SGHNT and CDR2 is YYREEE (reference sequence). The CDR3 runs to 16 residues.

A single count supports this clonotype. An end of the junction differs from the germline gene, which may be a read error. J is TRBJ2-1 and V is TRBV12-3 or TRBV12-4, with TRBD1 as a possible D gene (6 bases). CDR3 length: 15 residues. CDR3 amino acids: CASSLVQGGGNKQCF. The CDR3 region has the DNA TGTGCCAGCAGTTTAGTACAGGGTGGGGGCAATAAGCAGTGTTTC.

Details on this clonotype: Because it lacks the conserved phenylalanine or tryptophan at the end, this CDR3 is likely a read error. The chain recombines TRBV11-2 with TRBJ2-3; no firm D call. Germline V gene sequence: CDR1 SGHAT, CDR2 FQNNGV. The length of the CDR3 is 13 residues. Trimming removed 3 bases at V and 6 bases at J, with 10 bases between. DNA for the CDR3: TGTGCCAGCAGCTTGGATCGAGGTGATACGCAGTATTCT. This translates into CASSLDRGDTQYS.

In regard to this clonotype: An end of the junction does not agree with germline; a read error may underlie this. The chain has TRBV4-2 and TRBJ2-1, with 7 bases lining up with TRBD2. The CDR3 runs to 14 residues. CDR1 is LGHNA and CDR2 is YNFKEQ in the germline V gene. The CDR3: CASTRGDSYNEQFF. The CDR3 DNA follows: TGTGCCAGCACCCGGGGGGACTCCTACAATGAGCAGTTTTTC.

A note on this clonotype: The junction shows a germline mismatch at one end, possibly a read error. This chain joins TRBV11-2 and TRBJ2-2; 13 nucleotides match TRBD2. Looked up from germline, CDR1 is SGHAT and CDR2 is FQNNGV. The CDR3 runs to 15 residues. CDR3 in DNA: TGTGACAGCAGCCGGACTAGCGGGAGACCCGGGGAGCTATTTTTT. Translating it yields CDSSRTSGRPGELFF. The variable domain in full, completed from reference TRBV11-2 and TRBJ2-2, reads EAGVAQSPRYKIIEKRQSVAFWCNPISGHATLYWYQQILGQGPKLLIQFQNNGVVDDSQLPKDRFSAERLKGVDSTLKIQPAKLEDSAVYLCDSSRTSGRPGELFFGEGSRLTVL.

This clonotype was detected ten times or more. This sequence joins TRBV2 and TRBJ1-5; 8 bases align to TRBD1. This CDR3 spans 15 amino acids. The germline gives CDR1 SNHLY, CDR2 FYNNEI. Germline trimming cut 6 bases from V and 6 bases from J; bases unmatched to any gene: 10. In nucleotides, the CDR3 is TGTGCCAGCAGCTGGACAGGGACTAATGGTCAGCCCCAGCATTTT. This gives the protein CASSWTGTNGQPQHF.

About this clonotype itself: The junction and the germline gene differ at one end; a read error may be behind it. The chain is built from TRBV2 and TRBJ2-5, with D perhaps TRBD2 (6 bases). The germline CDR1 and CDR2 sequences are SNHLY and FYNNEI. The CDR3 consists of 14 residues. The CDR3 reads CASMKEGAGETQCF. CDR3 in DNA: TGTGCCAGTATGAAGGAGGGCGCCGGGGAGACCCAGTGCTTC. Together with reference TRBV2 and TRBJ2-5, the CDR3 gives the full variable domain: EPEVTQTPSHQVTQMGQEVILRCVPISNHLYFYWYRQILGQKVEFLVSFYNNEISEKSEIFDDQFSVERPDGSNFTLKIRSTKLEDSAMYFCASMKEGAGETQCFGPGTRLLVL.